This T cell receptor beta chain was retrieved from a study of T cell repertoires in cytomegalovirus infection (dated 2019 in TCRdb). Regarding the study in general: Donor HLA type was relevant to the analysis, because carriage of CMV infection together with the matching HLA type was indicated by public TCR beta signatures.

This clonotype was seen many times. The antigen it binds to is not known. It has no much larger one-base neighbor in the sample; base qualities were not kept. TCRdb lists the instrument as Illumina HiSeq 1500. In-frame beta chains were kept once TCRdb had trimmed the public reads at Q25 with fastp and called clones with MiXCR. Each entry is one CDR3 protein sequence, shown with its most common DNA and genes. The sample table contains around 260,000 distinct CDR3 sequences; only one count was recorded for approximately 9.2% of them. The ten largest clones represent about 16% of the sample. What the work shows at the level of the full study, not this receptor alone: The ex vivo response was dominated by HLA-C-restricted CMV-specific TCR beta clonotypes, which also provided the single most frequent clonotype in two of eight donors. In both this cohort and an independent roughly 400-donor cohort, the cumulative frequency of public TCR beta family members distinguished carriers of CMV infection plus the relevant HLA type.

Trimming removed 7 bases from V and 4 bases from J, leaving 17 bases between the germline ends. The germline V gene gives CDR1 as SGHTA and CDR2 as FQGNSA. From the cysteine through the phenylalanine, the CDR3 covers 14 amino acids. Only CDR3 DNA is held: 42 bases, read in frame from base 1. Here the chain combines TRBV7-2 and TRBJ2-7; the D gene cannot be named for sure. The TCR sequence derives from a human donor in good health (CMV status not recorded). Some clones in this sample may be carry-over from other donors' samples. The sample comprised PBMCs. The DNA reads TGTGCCAGCACAACGCCCGGTAACCCATACGAGCAGTACTTC. Its protein reads: CASTTPGNPYEQYF.